This is a list of T cell receptor beta chains from one sample in a study of identical twins. MiXCR, applied by TCRdb to the 5' RACE reads, yields one record per CDR3 protein. The table shows around 480,000 distinct CDR3 sequences, with roughly an eighth occurring only once. These data were also filed under a second study, of yellow fever vaccine responses in identical twins.

The specimen sequenced was CD4+ T cells sorted from blood. All receptors derive from a woman aged 18-29 years in good health. Both conserved end residues are trimmed from each CDR3.

12 TRBJ2-2 TRBV9 ASSSRMNTGELF
13 TRBJ1-6 TRBV10-2 ASSEPGDLTSPLH
12 TRBJ2-7 TRBV3-1 ASSGGTSGTEQY
14 TRBJ1-2 TRBV10-3 AISDPDRSIYYGYT
13 TRBJ2-1 TRBV7-3 ASSPTGPNYNEQF
11 TRBJ2-1 TRBV7-2 ASRPSGDNEQF
12 TRBJ2-7 TRBV7-2 ASSPPSGYYEQY
13 TRBJ2-7 TRBV5-6 ASSWGGRTPFEQY
19 TRBJ2-7 TRBV6-2/TRBV6-3 ASSYSTPGWGQGISVNEQY
11 TRBJ2-5 TRBV15 ATSLGGGETQY
12 TRBJ2-1 TRBV6-2/TRBV6-3 ASSYSGHGGEQF
13 TRBJ2-5 TRBV6-2/TRBV6-3 ASSRPGTGVETQY
12 TRBJ1-2 TRBV12-3/TRBV12-4 ASSIKTGGYGYT
12 TRBJ1-5 TRBV6-5 ASSWSGAGQPQH
14 TRBJ2-4 TRBV28 ASSSQGAIAKNIQY
12 TRBJ2-7 TRBV7-9 ASSFPGRSYEQY
14 TRBJ1-1 TRBV5-1 ASSLRGGGGETEAF
15 TRBJ2-5 TRBV4-2 ASSPSRDRGQQETQY
10 TRBJ1-2 TRBV29-1 SVSDGRVGYT
11 TRBJ2-1 TRBV9 ASSVEADNEQF
13 TRBJ2-5 TRBV6-5 ASSYVGGPQETQY
13 TRBJ2-1 TRBV12-3/TRBV12-4 ASSSWTGGGNEQF
12 TRBJ2-4 TRBV7-9 ASSSSGSKNIQY
13 TRBJ2-2 TRBV6-5 ASSYSGGGAGELF
10 TRBJ1-5 TRBV6-6 ASKKDGQPQH
13 TRBJ1-1 TRBV12-3/TRBV12-4 ATSPDRTYNTEAF
12 TRBJ2-3 TRBV2 ASSDRQGTDTQY
10 TRBJ2-1 TRBV12-3/TRBV12-4 ASSPRSNEQF
10 TRBJ2-1 TRBV6-2/TRBV6-3 ASTQGGEEQF
13 TRBJ2-7 TRBV4-3 ASSQELTNLYEQY
10 TRBJ2-7 TRBV7-9 ASSLEASGQY
14 TRBJ2-1 TRBV4-3 ASSQLAGGPVGEQF
9 TRBJ2-1 TRBV20-1 NARSYNEQF
14 TRBJ2-1 TRBV3-1 ASSQELRTGDHEQF
12 TRBJ2-1 TRBV24-1 ATSDSFDRAVEF
13 TRBJ1-2 TRBV18 ASSGGRGRNYGYT
12 TRBJ2-4 TRBV20-1 SAPDTLAKNIQY
13 TRBJ1-5 TRBV12-3/TRBV12-4 ASSFSQGGGQPQH
13 TRBJ2-5 TRBV11-2 ASSLERATQETQY
12 TRBJ1-5 TRBV7-2 ASSRLVSNQPQH
13 TRBJ2-3 TRBV2 ASSRQALSTDTQY
12 TRBJ2-3 TRBV20-1 SASPTGTGLTQY
12 TRBJ2-3 TRBV4-3 ASSQGQGALTQY
16 TRBJ2-7 TRBV11-2 ASSLGPTSGSFTYEQY
11 TRBJ2-1 TRBV29-1 SVASSKWNEQF
15 TRBJ2-1 TRBV4-3 ASSQFTSASSYNEQF
12 TRBJ2-7 TRBV5-5 ASSLALTPNEQY
12 TRBJ2-3 TRBV7-3 ASSLRAGVDTQY
13 TRBJ2-5 TRBV18 ASSPQTGSVETQY
12 TRBJ2-7 TRBV12-3/TRBV12-4 ASSLTSGGQEQY
16 TRBJ1-6 TRBV11-2 ASSLTPSRQGGNSPLH
14 TRBJ2-5 TRBV20-1 SARRIHGTGFMTQY
14 TRBJ2-2 TRBV7-2 ASSSRTSGNTGELF
12 TRBJ2-5 TRBV3-1 ASSQDGASMTQY
13 TRBJ2-2 TRBV12-3/TRBV12-4 ASSQPRVDTGELF
14 TRBJ2-7 TRBV7-2 ASSLISGSGSYEQY
12 TRBJ2-5 TRBV11-2 ASSPGQGSETQY
11 TRBJ2-1 TRBV2 ASKQGAYNEQF
13 TRBJ2-3 TRBV11-2 ASSLNGRRGDTQY